This paragraph reports one TCR beta chain. The antigen is undetermined. The CD4+ fraction was divided into a CD45RA+ naive subset and a CD45RA-negative memory subset. Generated by immunoSEQ multiplex PCR, the TCRdb table keeps only in-frame clones and is missing some. The table lists 2,100,000 or so clones, around 95% of them singletons, with roughly 0.13% in the top ten. The sample originates from a study of shared clonotypes between healthy human individuals. Across the whole study: Three plates each covered CD4 naive and memory; CD8 naive two, CD8 memory one. Study-wide results and limits: Four donors held around 5% of naive CD4 clonotypes in common. Though the depth was large, rarefaction showed that sorted-subset sequencing was incomplete.

The germline V gene has CDR1 SGHRS and CDR2 YFSETQ. The CDR3 has 16 amino acids. V was clipped by 0 bases and J by 5 bases; unmatched bases: 8. This chain links TRBV5-1 with TRBJ2-3; 8 bases match TRBD2. The receptor was isolated from a man aged 18-30 years in good health. The sample was naive CD4+ T cells sorted from blood. Regarding subset: CD45RA+ positively selected. CDR3 in DNA: TGCGCCAGCAGCTTGGACGGTAGCGGGGCCGGAGATACGCAGTATTTT. Translation: CASSLDGSGAGDTQYF.